These T cell receptor beta chains were read from a single sample in a study of blood T cell repertoires in COVID-19. The protocol was immunoSEQ multiplex PCR, while the TCRdb copy is restricted to in-frame clones and leaves out a portion. The table lists 180,000 or so clones, approximately 80% of them singletons. Sequencing input: PBMCs or T cells enriched from blood (not recorded which). These receptors originate from a man aged 45-65 years who had recovered from COVID-19. The CDR3 runs from the conserved cysteine through the conserved F or W. Size is omitted from some rows. Given values are once, few, many or a class for expanded clones.

abundance,v_gene,CDR3aa
-,TRBV7-9,CASSRGGSKEKLFF
-,TRBV27,CASSLNGRSYEQYF
-,TRBV29-1,CSVGGHDSAYEQYF
-,TRBV19,CASGTVEAFF
-,TRBV9,CASSVGWVPGGTGELFF
once,TRBV5-1,CASSFSGDRTDTQYF
once,TRBV10-2,CASSESGAPEAFF
-,TRBV5-4,CASSLVGGASYEQYF
-,TRBV29-1,CSVDRRGTDTQYF
-,TRBV6-9,CASSPRAAGSYNSPLHF
-,TRBV21-1,CASRKKSVPLQPQHF
-,TRBV28,CASSLGILAGGVNEQFF
-,TRBV11-1,CASSFWTGAEQFF
-,TRBV3-1/TRBV3-2,CASSQPTSGHEQYF
-,TRBV18,CASSSPGTGYSNQPQHF
-,TRBV5-1,CASSLTGGVGNTEAFF
-,TRBV7-6,CASSPMGTSDINEQFF
few,TRBV6-7,CASAPAGAEGYTF
-,TRBV3-1/TRBV3-2,CASSQDRLAGAEQYF
-,TRBV7-2,CASSLGTSGGSGSYEQYF
-,TRBV5-8,CASSLGTTTYNEQFF
-,TRBV5-4,CASSLPGLAGSDTQYF
-,TRBV19,CASTPGASTDTQYF
-,TRBV27,CASSANGRVYEQYF
-,TRBV19,CASSRKDRDTDTQYF
-,TRBV7-9,CASSLVGEEAFF
-,TRBV7-2,CASSPSRGLNEKLFF
-,TRBV28,CASLKGQLIGTEAFF
-,TRBV5-1,CASANGGEAGELFF
-,TRBV2,CASRTGTLPQGTQYF
once,TRBV3-1/TRBV3-2,CASSQGAPNQPQHF
-,TRBV5-1,CASSLLFAGTENSPLHF
-,TRBV7-8,CASRGTRGGYEQYF
-,TRBV27,CASSSRSSSYEQYF
-,TRBV27,CASRFSAEQETQYF
-,TRBV28,CASSEHQEWATGYTF
-,TRBV29-1,CSVRPGTYEQYF
few,TRBV15,CATSSRTGAYEQYF
-,TRBV29-1,CSARDRDTGNTIYF
once,TRBV7-2,CASSDGTMPEAFF
-,TRBV18,CASSSDRGSTYGYTF
-,TRBV19,CASSKGQGGFGETQYF
-,TRBV11-2,CASSLETSFTEQFF
once,TRBV30,CAWKVLAGGETQYF